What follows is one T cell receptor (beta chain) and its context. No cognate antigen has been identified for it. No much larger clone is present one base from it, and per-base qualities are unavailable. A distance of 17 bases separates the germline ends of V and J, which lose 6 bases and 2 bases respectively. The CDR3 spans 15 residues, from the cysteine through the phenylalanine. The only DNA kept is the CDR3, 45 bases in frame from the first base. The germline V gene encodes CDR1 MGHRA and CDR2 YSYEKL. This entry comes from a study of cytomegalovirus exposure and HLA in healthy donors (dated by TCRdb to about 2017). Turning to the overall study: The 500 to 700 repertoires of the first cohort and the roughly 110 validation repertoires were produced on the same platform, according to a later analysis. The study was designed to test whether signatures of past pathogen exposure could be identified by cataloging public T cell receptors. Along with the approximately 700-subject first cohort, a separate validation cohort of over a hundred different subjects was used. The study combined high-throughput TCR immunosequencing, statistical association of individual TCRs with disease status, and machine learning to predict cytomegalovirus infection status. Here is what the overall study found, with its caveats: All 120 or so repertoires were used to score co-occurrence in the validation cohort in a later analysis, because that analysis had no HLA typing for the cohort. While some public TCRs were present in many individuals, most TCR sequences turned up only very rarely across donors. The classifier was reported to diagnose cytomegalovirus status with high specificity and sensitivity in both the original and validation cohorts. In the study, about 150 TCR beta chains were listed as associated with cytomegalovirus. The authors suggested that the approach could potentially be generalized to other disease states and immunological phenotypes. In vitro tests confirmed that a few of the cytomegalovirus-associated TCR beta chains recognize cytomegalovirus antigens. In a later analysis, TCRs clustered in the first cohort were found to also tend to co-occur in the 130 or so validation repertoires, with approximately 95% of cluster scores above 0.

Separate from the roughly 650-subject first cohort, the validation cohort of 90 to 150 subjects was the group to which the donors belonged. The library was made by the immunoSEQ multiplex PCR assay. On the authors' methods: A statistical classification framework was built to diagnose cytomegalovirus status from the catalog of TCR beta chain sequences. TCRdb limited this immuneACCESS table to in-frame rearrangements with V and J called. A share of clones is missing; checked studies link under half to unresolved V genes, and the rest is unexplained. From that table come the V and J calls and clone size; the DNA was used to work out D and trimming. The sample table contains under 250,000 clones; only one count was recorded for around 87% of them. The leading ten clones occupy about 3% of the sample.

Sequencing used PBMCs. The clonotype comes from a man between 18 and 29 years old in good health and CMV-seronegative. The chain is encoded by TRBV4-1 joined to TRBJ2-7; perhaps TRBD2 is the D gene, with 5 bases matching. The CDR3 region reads CASSHAGNGAYEQYF. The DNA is TGCGCCAGCAGTCACGCCGGGAATGGGGCCTACGAGCAGTACTTC.